These 24 T cell receptor beta chains were sequenced from one sample in a study of cytomegalovirus exposure and HLA in healthy donors. Both 60 Vbeta primers and 13 Jbeta primers went into the PCR. TCRdb keeps only in-frame clones here, not all; method: immunoSEQ multiplex PCR. The table has some 170,000 clones, 9.5% seen once; the top ten hold approximately 1.4%. Material for sequencing was PBMCs. Source of these receptors: a woman in her twenties or thirties in good health and CMV-seropositive.

This clone occurred a few times. The J gene is TRBJ2-1, the V gene TRBV5-1; possibly TRBD2 for D (5 bases). V dropped 5 bases and J dropped 6 bases, with 21 bases sitting between them. This CDR3 contains 16 residues. Per germline, CDR1 SGHRS and CDR2 YFSETQ. CDR3: CASRPTLVLTFNEQFF. DNA for the CDR3: TGCGCCAGCAGGCCCACACTAGTTCTGACATTCAATGAGCAGTTCTTC. The full variable domain, with the rest looked up from reference TRBV5-1 and TRBJ2-1, is KAGVTQTPRYLIKTRGQQVTLSCSPISGHRSVSWYQQTPGQGLQFLFEYFSETQRNKGNFPGRFSGRQFSNSRSEMNVSTLELGDSALYLCASRPTLVLTFNEQFFGPGTRLTVL.

A few counts support this clone. V gene TRBV6-1 combines with J gene TRBJ2-7; the D gene is possibly TRBD1 (5 bases). Trimming shortened V by 5 bases and J by 0 bases, and 11 bases separated the two germline ends. CDR1 and CDR2 (germline): MNHNS, SASEGT. The CDR3 totals 14 residues. The DNA for the CDR3 is TGTGCCAGCAGTTCGACAGTAAGCTCCTACGAGCAGTACTTC. The encoded protein is CASSSTVSSYEQYF.

This clone was observed a handful of times. The chain uses TRBV21-1 and TRBJ2-1; the table assigns TRBD2, which was not confirmed against the DNA. TRBV21-1 is a pseudogene. The CDR3 loop spans 16 amino acids. CDR3 DNA: TGTGCCAGCAGCAAAGCGTCCCGCGGCCTCTACAATGAGCAGTTCTTC. Residues: CASSKASRGLYNEQFF.

CDR3 DNA sequence: TGTGCCAGCAGGGCGGCGGGACAGGTCTCCTACGAGCAGTACTTC. Protein sequence: CASRAAGQVSYEQYF. V gene TRBV11-2 combines with J gene TRBJ2-7; 8 bases map to TRBD1. CDR1 and CDR2 from the germline V gene are SGHAT and FQNNGV. Unmatched junction bases numbered 7, after V lost 6 bases and J lost 0 bases. The CDR3 loop spans 15 amino acids.

In this sample, this clone turned up a few times. The genes are TRBV7-9 and TRBJ2-1; 7 nucleotides line up with TRBD1. V was pared by 5 bases and J by 4 bases, with 11 bases of the junction left unmatched. The CDR3 spans 16 residues. Per germline, CDR1 SEHNR and CDR2 FQNEAQ (reference sequence). The CDR3 loop is CASSLSGTAKYNEQFF. In DNA form, the CDR3 reads TGTGCCAGCAGCCTATCCGGGACAGCTAAGTACAATGAGCAGTTCTTC.

This chain connects TRBV4-1 to TRBJ2-3; D is undetermined. With 4 bases removed from V and 3 bases from J, the gap between germline ends came to 8 bases. The CDR3 totals 13 residues. Per the germline V gene, CDR1 is MGHRA and CDR2 is YSYEKL. The CDR3 reads CASSPAATDTQYF. The CDR3 DNA reads TGCGCCAGCAGCCCGGCAGCGACAGATACGCAGTATTTT.

The chain carries TRBV10-2 and TRBJ2-5, with 11 bases matching TRBD2. The ends lost 3 bases at V and 9 bases at J; junction bases unmatched: 15. Germline V CDR1 and CDR2: WSHSY, SAAADI. This CDR3 region has 17 residues. CDR3: CASSDTSGRWDSSAQYF. For the CDR3, the DNA is TGCGCCAGCAGTGATACTAGCGGGAGATGGGACTCATCGGCCCAGTACTTC.

This clone was seen more than once but under ten times. V and J are TRBV9 and TRBJ2-7; D is undetermined. CDR3 length equals 14 residues. V dropped 4 bases and J dropped 4 bases, with 15 bases sitting between them. Per the germline V gene, CDR1 is SGDLS and CDR2 is YYNGEE. The CDR3 spells CASSFGSKGYEQYF. In nucleotides, the CDR3 is TGTGCCAGCAGCTTCGGGTCAAAAGGATACGAGCAGTACTTC. The whole variable domain, filled in from reference TRBV9 and TRBJ2-7, reads DSGVTQTPKHLITATGQRVTLRCSPRSGDLSVYWYQQSLDQGLQFLIQYYNGEERAKGNILERFSAQQFPDLHSELNLSSLELGDSALYFCASSFGSKGYEQYFGPGTRLTVT.

In this sample, this clone turned up a few times. The V and J genes are TRBV7-2 and TRBJ2-7; the D gene is possibly TRBD1 (6 bases). CDR1 and CDR2 (germline): SGHTA, FQGNSA. The CDR3 totals 14 residues. V was shortened by 5 bases and J by 5 bases, with 16 bases between the two germline ends. The CDR3 region has the DNA TGTGCCAGCAGCCCGGGACACCAGGCCAACGAGCAGTACTTC. It is translated as CASSPGHQANEQYF.

A few counts support this clone. The chain joins TRBV19 to TRBJ1-1; 7 bases are a match to TRBD1. Trimming cost V 4 bases and J 2 bases; bases outside gene matches: 4. The V gene's germline CDR1 is LNHDA and CDR2 SQIVND (reference sequence). This CDR3 comprises 14 residues. CDR3 nucleotides: TGTGCCAGTAGTAGGGGACAGACCAACACTGAAGCTTTCTTT. Translating it yields CASSRGQTNTEAFF.

The sample holds a few counts of this clone. This is likely an artifact of a read error, given a far larger clone one base away. This rearrangement joins TRBV27 to TRBJ1-1; 7 bases align to TRBD1. The CDR3 runs to 15 residues. Trimming removed 6 bases from V and 1 base from J; junction bases left unmatched: 8. Germline V gene lookup returns CDR1 MNHEY and CDR2 SMNVEV (reference sequence). This chain's CDR3 is CASRFSRTGNTEAFF. CDR3 in DNA: TGTGCCAGCAGGTTTTCCCGGACAGGGAACACTGAAGCTTTCTTT.

Only a few counts were recorded for this clone. The chain has TRBV30 and TRBJ2-1; 7 bases agree with TRBD2. The V and J ends lost 0 bases and 10 bases, in that order; junction bases with no gene match: 9. Germline assignment: CDR1 GTSNPN and CDR2 SVGIG (reference sequence). The CDR3 totals 14 residues. The CDR3 sequence: CAWSVGASGIEQFF. For the CDR3, the DNA is TGTGCCTGGAGTGTAGGTGCGAGCGGGATCGAGCAGTTCTTC.

This clone was found a few times. V is TRBV2 and J is TRBJ2-7; TRBD1 aligns across 8 bases. Trimming took 4 bases from V and 2 from J; bases not matched to a gene: 4. The CDR3 runs 14 residues. Germline V gene sequence: CDR1 SNHLY, CDR2 FYNNEI. DNA for the CDR3: TGTGCCAGCAGTGGAGGACAGGGTCCCTACGAGCAGTACTTC. Translating gives CASSGGQGPYEQYF.

This clone was picked up a small number of times. The V and J genes are TRBV5-1 and TRBJ2-5; 7 nucleotides match TRBD2. The CDR3 is 15 amino acids. Germline loops: CDR1 SGHRS, CDR2 YFSETQ. V was pared by 4 bases and J by 3 bases, with 9 bases of the junction left unmatched. CDR3 in amino acids: CASSVGAGVEETQYF. The CDR3 DNA reads as TGCGCCAGCAGCGTTGGGGCGGGAGTAGAAGAGACCCAGTACTTC.

This clone was observed many times. J is TRBJ1-2 and V is TRBV7-9, with a possible D match to TRBD1 (6 bases). V was trimmed by 1 base and J by 7 bases, leaving 7 bases between them. There are 12 residues in the CDR3. Germline loops: CDR1 SEHNR, CDR2 FQNEAQ (reference sequence). This CDR3 reads CASSLDRVGYTF. In nucleotides, the CDR3 is TGTGCCAGCAGCTTAGACAGGGTTGGCTACACCTTC.

This clone was seen only a few times. This sequence joins TRBV5-1 and TRBJ1-2; D might be TRBD1 (6 bases). The CDR3 is 13 amino acids. CDR1 SGHRS and CDR2 YFSETQ come from the germline V gene. The germline V and J ends were trimmed by 2 bases and 4 bases, with 9 bases remaining between them. The CDR3 DNA reads as TGCGCCAGCAGCTTAGGACAGACCTATGGCTACACCTTC. Translated, it gives CASSLGQTYGYTF.

The genes are TRBV14 and TRBJ1-1, with D maybe TRBD1 (5 bases). CDR1 is SGHDN, CDR2 FVKESK, per germline. The V end lost 3 bases, the J end lost 4 bases, and 9 bases lay between the germline ends. The CDR3 extends over 13 amino acids. CDR3 in amino acids: CASSQGRLTEAFF. The CDR3 coding sequence is TGTGCCAGCAGCCAGGGGCGGCTCACTGAAGCTTTCTTT.

The table lists this clone with a few counts. V and J are TRBV6-6 and TRBJ2-7; D is ambiguous. V was shortened by 3 bases and J by 2 bases, with 8 bases between the two germline ends. This CDR3 is built from 13 residues. Per the germline V gene, CDR1 is MNHNY and CDR2 is SVGAGI (reference sequence). The CDR3 bases are TGTGCCAGCAGTTATGGGCCGACCTACGAGCAGTACTTC. Translation: CASSYGPTYEQYF.

This clone has only a few counts. This chain connects TRBV9 to TRBJ1-5, with TRBD1 identical over 9 bases. Trimming at V came to 5 bases and at J to 6 bases, leaving 9 bases not matched to a gene. CDR3 length: 15 residues. The germline gives CDR1 SGDLS, CDR2 YYNGEE. The CDR3 sequence: CASSPSTGGFQPQHF. CDR3 bases: TGTGCCAGCAGTCCTTCAACAGGGGGCTTTCAGCCCCAGCATTTT.

The J gene is TRBJ2-7, the V gene TRBV6-6; 9 bases map to TRBD2. The CDR3 covers 16 residues. CDR1 and CDR2 from the germline V gene are MNHNY and SVGAGI (reference sequence). Losses at the gene ends were 10 bases for V and 3 bases for J; bases not matched to a gene: 16. For the CDR3, the DNA is TGTGCCACCCTTTATTTCGCGGGAGGGGGGATCTACGAGCAGTACTTC. Translated, it gives CATLYFAGGGIYEQYF.

This clone was counted only a few times. The V and J genes are TRBV18 and TRBJ1-2; tentatively, D is TRBD1 (5 bases). V lost 6 bases to trimming and J lost 0 bases, with 23 bases between them. Per germline, CDR1 KGHSH and CDR2 LQKENI. CDR3 length equals 18 residues. The DNA for the CDR3 is TGTGCCAGCTCCCCCGCCCCAGGGTATAGCCGGACTAACTATGGCTACACCTTC. Its protein is CASSPAPGYSRTNYGYTF.

The CDR3 loop reads CASSEPGGARNEQFF. The CDR3 DNA reads TGCGCCAGCAGTGAGCCGGGGGGCGCGCGGAATGAGCAGTTCTTC. The chain employs TRBV10-2 and TRBJ2-1; a weak D match, TRBD2 (7 bases). This CDR3 spans 15 amino acids. The V end lost 2 bases, the J end lost 7 bases, and 15 bases lay between the germline ends. CDR1 is WSHSY, CDR2 SAAADI, per germline.

This rearrangement joins TRBV18 to TRBJ2-3; 8 positions agree with TRBD2. Germline CDR1 reads KGHSH; CDR2 reads LQKENI. With V trimmed by 2 bases and J by 4 bases, 8 bases remained unmatched. This CDR3 spans 16 amino acids. Here the CDR3 reads CASSPGTGGPADTQYF. CDR3 coding DNA: TGTGCCAGCTCACCAGGAACGGGAGGGCCCGCAGATACGCAGTATTTT.

This clone was observed a handful of times. This rearrangement joins TRBV6-6 to TRBJ2-1; 8 bases match TRBD1. The CDR3 length is 15 residues. J was trimmed by 1 base and V by 4 bases; bases with no gene match: 3. Germline CDR1 reads MNHNY; CDR2 reads SVGAGI (reference sequence). CDR3 nucleotide sequence: TGTGCCAGCAGTTTGACAGGGGTGTCCTACAATGAGCAGTTCTTC. The encoded protein is CASSLTGVSYNEQFF.